This TCR beta chain was identified in a study of shared clonotypes between healthy human individuals. Broader study findings: Only blood was sampled, and tissue TCR repertoires likely differ from blood ones. A reduction in generation probabilities was seen for non-shared clonotypes relative to those shared by all four donors.

Trimming took off 7 bases at V and 3 bases at J, with 21 bases between the two ends. Germline V gives CDR1 MNHEY, CDR2 SMNVEV (reference sequence). CDR3 length: 17 amino acids. Replicate PCRs from sorted subsets contained approximately 190 ng DNA, which is roughly 30,000 T cell genomes. TCRdb's table, derived via immunoSEQ multiplex PCR, lists solely in-frame clones and lacks some. The table has more than 80,000 clones, roughly two thirds seen once. With respect to this clone: Its antigen is not known. Given a far larger clone just one base away, this is likely a sequencing read error. The sample carries other DNA sequences with the same CDR3.

The V and J genes are TRBV27 and TRBJ2-2, with D tentatively TRBD2 (6 bases). Sequenced sample: memory CD8+ T cells sorted from blood. Subset described: CD45RO+ cells pooled with CCR7-negative TemRA cells. The source is a man in his thirties or forties in good health. The CDR3 loop is CASTTPSGGPYTGELFF. The CDR3 nucleotides are TGTGCCAGCACGACACCGTCAGGAGGGCCTTACACCGGGGAGCTGTTTTTT.